The rows below give T cell receptor beta chains drawn from one sample of a study of T cell responses to AZD1222 COVID-19 vaccine. Libraries were prepared by immunoSEQ multiplex PCR; TCRdb keeps only in-frame clonotypes and omits some of them. The sample consists of almost 95,000 clones, less than 85% of them appearing once. The sequences come from peripheral blood, collected 28 days after the second AZD1222 dose. Every receptor here comes from an adult who received the AZD1222 COVID-19 vaccine. CDR3s include the opening cysteine and the closing phenylalanine or tryptophan. Each record gives: clone size, D gene, J gene, V gene, CDR3 protein, CDR3 DNA. The D gene is left open where the match is weak. Size is stated for part of the rows, as once, few or many counts, or as a class when the clone is expanded.

clone size: NA
D gene: NA
J gene: TRBJ1-6
V gene: TRBV3-1/TRBV3-2
CDR3 protein: CASSQRTVPFGPLHF
CDR3 DNA: TGTGCCAGCAGCCAACGGACAGTACCCTTCGGTCCCCTCCACTTT

clone size: NA
D gene: NA
J gene: TRBJ2-1
V gene: TRBV7-3
CDR3 protein: CASSLTSEYEQFF
CDR3 DNA: TGTGCCAGCAGCTTAACTTCTGAATATGAGCAGTTCTTC

clone size: NA
D gene: NA
J gene: TRBJ1-4
V gene: TRBV4-3
CDR3 protein: CASSQVGAATNEKLFF
CDR3 DNA: TGCGCCAGCAGCCAAGTAGGGGCTGCAACTAATGAAAAACTGTTTTTT

clone size: NA
D gene: NA
J gene: TRBJ2-3
V gene: TRBV7-2
CDR3 protein: CASSLARQSSEYF
CDR3 DNA: TGTGCCAGCAGCTTAGCCAGACAGTCCTCGGAATATTTT

clone size: NA
D gene: TRBD2
J gene: TRBJ2-7
V gene: TRBV4-1
CDR3 protein: CASSSRVAGGLSYEQYF
CDR3 DNA: TGCGCCAGCAGCTCCCGGGTAGCGGGGGGTCTCTCCTACGAGCAGTACTTC

clone size: few
D gene: NA
J gene: TRBJ2-3
V gene: TRBV29-1
CDR3 protein: CSVEGLGNTQYF
CDR3 DNA: TGCAGCGTTGAAGGGCTAGGGAATACGCAGTATTTT

clone size: NA
D gene: NA
J gene: TRBJ1-5
V gene: TRBV30
CDR3 protein: CAWSVRSSNQPQHF
CDR3 DNA: TGTGCCTGGAGTGTACGGTCGAGCAATCAGCCCCAGCATTTT

clone size: few
D gene: TRBD2
J gene: TRBJ2-7
V gene: TRBV5-4
CDR3 protein: CASSPSGLNYEQYF
CDR3 DNA: TGTGCCAGCAGCCCTAGCGGGTTGAACTACGAGCAGTACTTC

clone size: NA
D gene: NA
J gene: TRBJ2-7
V gene: TRBV4-2
CDR3 protein: CASSQEGEVPEQYF
CDR3 DNA: TGTGCCAGCAGCCAAGAGGGGGAGGTTCCCGAGCAGTACTTC

clone size: NA
D gene: NA
J gene: TRBJ1-4
V gene: TRBV29-1
CDR3 protein: CSVQGLPNEKLFF
CDR3 DNA: TGCAGCGTGCAGGGACTCCCAAATGAAAAACTGTTTTTT

clone size: NA
D gene: NA
J gene: TRBJ2-5
V gene: TRBV6-2/TRBV6-3
CDR3 protein: CASSWNAPQETQYF
CDR3 DNA: TGTGCCAGCAGTTGGAATGCTCCCCAAGAGACCCAGTACTTC

clone size: NA
D gene: TRBD2
J gene: TRBJ2-2
V gene: TRBV14
CDR3 protein: CASSLLAGGPSLTGELFF
CDR3 DNA: TGTGCCAGCAGCCTCCTAGCGGGAGGGCCCTCACTCACCGGGGAGCTGTTTTTT

clone size: few
D gene: NA
J gene: TRBJ1-2
V gene: TRBV5-1
CDR3 protein: CASSLTENGYTF
CDR3 DNA: TGCGCCAGCAGCTTGACAGAAAATGGCTACACCTTC

clone size: NA
D gene: NA
J gene: TRBJ1-1
V gene: TRBV15
CDR3 protein: CATSRDGSRVRAFF
CDR3 DNA: TGTGCCACCAGCAGAGATGGGTCCCGGGTAAGGGCTTTCTTT

clone size: NA
D gene: TRBD2
J gene: TRBJ2-3
V gene: TRBV4-2
CDR3 protein: CASSQVAGGTTDTQYF
CDR3 DNA: TGTGCCAGCAGCCAAGTAGCGGGAGGTACCACAGATACGCAGTATTTT

clone size: NA
D gene: NA
J gene: TRBJ2-7
V gene: TRBV6-5
CDR3 protein: CASSLYGQTYEQYF
CDR3 DNA: TGTGCCAGCAGTTTGTACGGACAGACCTACGAGCAGTACTTC

clone size: NA
D gene: NA
J gene: TRBJ2-1
V gene: TRBV20-1
CDR3 protein: CSASDQGVSSYNEQFF
CDR3 DNA: TGCAGTGCTAGTGACCAGGGAGTAAGCTCCTACAATGAGCAGTTCTTC

clone size: NA
D gene: TRBD1
J gene: TRBJ1-6
V gene: TRBV30
CDR3 protein: CAWSVPRTGGANSPLHF
CDR3 DNA: TGTGCCTGGAGTGTTCCCCGGACAGGGGGCGCGAATTCACCCCTCCACTTT

clone size: NA
D gene: TRBD1
J gene: TRBJ1-2
V gene: TRBV4-1
CDR3 protein: CASSPPTGVGLYGYTF
CDR3 DNA: TGCGCCAGCAGCCCCCCGACAGGGGTCGGGCTATATGGCTACACCTTC

clone size: NA
D gene: TRBD2
J gene: TRBJ2-1
V gene: TRBV9
CDR3 protein: CASSRARLAGGIDEQFF
CDR3 DNA: TGTGCCAGCAGCCGAGCCCGTCTAGCGGGAGGGATCGATGAGCAGTTCTTC

clone size: NA
D gene: NA
J gene: TRBJ1-2
V gene: TRBV5-1
CDR3 protein: CASSSSRAGPEGYTF
CDR3 DNA: TGCGCCAGCAGCTCTTCCCGGGCGGGGCCAGAGGGCTACACCTTC

clone size: NA
D gene: NA
J gene: TRBJ2-3
V gene: TRBV2
CDR3 protein: CASSVGGGQDTQYF
CDR3 DNA: TGTGCCAGCAGTGTAGGGGGGGGCCAGGATACGCAGTATTTT

clone size: NA
D gene: NA
J gene: TRBJ2-7
V gene: TRBV4-1
CDR3 protein: CASSQDPLTEDYEQYF
CDR3 DNA: TGCGCCAGCAGCCAAGACCCCCTGACAGAGGACTACGAGCAGTACTTC

clone size: NA
D gene: NA
J gene: TRBJ1-2
V gene: TRBV9
CDR3 protein: CASSVGPGQMPNYGYTF
CDR3 DNA: TGTGCCAGCAGCGTGGGCCCGGGGCAGATGCCTAACTATGGCTACACCTTC

clone size: NA
D gene: NA
J gene: TRBJ1-4
V gene: TRBV5-1
CDR3 protein: CASSALPRGQEKLFF
CDR3 DNA: TGCGCCAGCAGCGCCCTCCCAAGGGGCCAAGAAAAACTGTTTTTT

clone size: NA
D gene: NA
J gene: TRBJ1-1
V gene: TRBV25-1
CDR3 protein: CASSDSPRVNTEAFF
CDR3 DNA: TGTGCCAGCAGTGATTCCCCCAGGGTAAACACTGAAGCTTTCTTT

clone size: few
D gene: NA
J gene: TRBJ2-6
V gene: TRBV24-1
CDR3 protein: CATSDSSPGANVLTF
CDR3 DNA: TGTGCCACCAGTGATTCTTCACCTGGGGCCAACGTCCTGACTTTC

clone size: NA
D gene: NA
J gene: TRBJ2-4
V gene: TRBV19
CDR3 protein: CASSIQAWGAKNIQYF
CDR3 DNA: TGTGCCAGTAGTATTCAGGCTTGGGGGGCCAAAAACATTCAGTACTTC

clone size: NA
D gene: NA
J gene: TRBJ2-1
V gene: TRBV7-3
CDR3 protein: CASSRDAASYNEQFF
CDR3 DNA: TGTGCCAGCAGCAGGGACGCAGCCTCCTACAATGAGCAGTTCTTC

clone size: NA
D gene: TRBD2
J gene: TRBJ2-5
V gene: TRBV6-2/TRBV6-3
CDR3 protein: CASSYSTSVRETQYF
CDR3 DNA: TGTGCCAGCAGTTACTCGACTAGCGTCAGAGAGACCCAGTACTTC

clone size: NA
D gene: NA
J gene: TRBJ1-3
V gene: TRBV28
CDR3 protein: CASSPHKVGNTIYF
CDR3 DNA: TGTGCCAGCAGTCCACACAAGGTTGGAAACACCATATATTTT

clone size: NA
D gene: NA
J gene: TRBJ1-4
V gene: TRBV9
CDR3 protein: CASSPRGGDIRGLFF
CDR3 DNA: TGTGCCAGCAGCCCACGGGGGGGGGACATCCGTGGACTGTTTTTT

clone size: NA
D gene: NA
J gene: TRBJ2-3
V gene: TRBV14
CDR3 protein: CASSMQTGAAQYF
CDR3 DNA: TGTGCCAGCAGCATGCAGACGGGGGCTGCGCAGTATTTT

clone size: NA
D gene: NA
J gene: TRBJ1-2
V gene: TRBV11-2
CDR3 protein: CASSLATQLYGYTF
CDR3 DNA: TGTGCCAGCAGCTTAGCTACACAACTATATGGCTACACCTTC

clone size: few
D gene: NA
J gene: TRBJ1-4
V gene: TRBV19
CDR3 protein: CASSIDGTPAANEKLFF
CDR3 DNA: TGTGCCAGTAGTATAGACGGGACGCCGGCAGCTAATGAAAAACTGTTTTTT

clone size: NA
D gene: NA
J gene: TRBJ1-2
V gene: TRBV27
CDR3 protein: CASSLSGWQGNYGYTF
CDR3 DNA: TGTGCCAGCAGTTTATCGGGTTGGCAGGGTAACTATGGCTACACCTTC

clone size: NA
D gene: TRBD1
J gene: TRBJ2-3
V gene: TRBV5-1
CDR3 protein: CASSLVDRSTDTQYF
CDR3 DNA: TGCGCCAGCAGCTTGGTGGACAGGAGCACAGATACGCAGTATTTT

clone size: once
D gene: TRBD2
J gene: TRBJ2-7
V gene: TRBV4-2
CDR3 protein: CASSQSKRESYEQYF
CDR3 DNA: TGTGCCAGCAGCCAATCTAAGCGGGAGTCCTACGAGCAGTACTTC

clone size: NA
D gene: TRBD1
J gene: TRBJ1-2
V gene: TRBV7-8
CDR3 protein: CASSLATGGASTYGYTF
CDR3 DNA: TGTGCCAGCAGCTTAGCTACAGGGGGCGCGTCGACCTATGGCTACACCTTC

clone size: NA
D gene: TRBD1
J gene: TRBJ2-4
V gene: TRBV5-4
CDR3 protein: CASSRNRGLGNIQYF
CDR3 DNA: TGTGCCAGCAGCCGGAACAGGGGGCTGGGAAACATTCAGTACTTC

clone size: once
D gene: TRBD1
J gene: TRBJ1-1
V gene: TRBV5-1
CDR3 protein: CASSEYRTGFGMNTEAFF
CDR3 DNA: TGCGCCAGCAGCGAATATAGGACAGGGTTCGGGATGAACACTGAAGCTTTCTTT

clone size: NA
D gene: NA
J gene: TRBJ1-2
V gene: TRBV12-3/TRBV12-4
CDR3 protein: CASCFGGGGYTF
CDR3 DNA: TGTGCCAGCTGTTTTGGAGGGGGGGGCTACACCTTC

clone size: NA
D gene: TRBD2
J gene: TRBJ2-1
V gene: TRBV11-2
CDR3 protein: CASSPWTSGGTYNEQFF
CDR3 DNA: TGTGCCAGCAGCCCATGGACTAGCGGGGGGACCTACAATGAGCAGTTCTTC

clone size: NA
D gene: TRBD2
J gene: TRBJ2-7
V gene: TRBV6-5
CDR3 protein: CASSSYREDSYEQYF
CDR3 DNA: TGTGCCAGCAGTAGCTACCGGGAGGACTCCTACGAGCAGTACTTC

clone size: NA
D gene: NA
J gene: TRBJ2-2
V gene: TRBV30
CDR3 protein: CAWKGGGTGELFF
CDR3 DNA: TGTGCCTGGAAGGGAGGGGGTACCGGGGAGCTGTTTTTT

clone size: NA
D gene: TRBD2
J gene: TRBJ2-1
V gene: TRBV19
CDR3 protein: CASSRGGHSYNEQFF
CDR3 DNA: TGTGCCAGTAGCCGGGGGGGACACTCTTACAATGAGCAGTTCTTC

clone size: NA
D gene: NA
J gene: TRBJ1-4
V gene: TRBV29-1
CDR3 protein: CSVVYGNEKLFF
CDR3 DNA: TGCAGCGTTGTGTACGGAAATGAAAAACTGTTTTTT

clone size: few
D gene: NA
J gene: TRBJ2-3
V gene: TRBV5-1
CDR3 protein: CASSGGGTDTQYF
CDR3 DNA: TGCGCCAGCAGCGGCGGGGGCACAGATACGCAGTATTTT

clone size: NA
D gene: NA
J gene: TRBJ1-2
V gene: TRBV5-1
CDR3 protein: CASSLDGTDLYGYTF
CDR3 DNA: TGCGCCAGCAGCTTGGATGGGACGGACCTCTATGGCTACACCTTC

clone size: NA
D gene: NA
J gene: TRBJ2-1
V gene: TRBV5-6
CDR3 protein: CASRVYNEQFF
CDR3 DNA: TGTGCCAGCAGGGTATACAATGAGCAGTTCTTC

clone size: NA
D gene: NA
J gene: TRBJ1-6
V gene: TRBV21-1
CDR3 protein: CASSVEGKRRRSPLHF
CDR3 DNA: TGTGCCAGCAGCGTTGAGGGGAAACGTCGGCGTTCACCCCTCCACTTT

clone size: NA
D gene: TRBD1
J gene: TRBJ2-2
V gene: TRBV4-2
CDR3 protein: CASSQQGAGGELFF
CDR3 DNA: TGTGCCAGCAGCCAACAGGGGGCTGGCGGGGAGCTGTTTTTT

clone size: NA
D gene: NA
J gene: TRBJ1-2
V gene: TRBV5-6
CDR3 protein: CASSGYGYTF
CDR3 DNA: TGTGCCAGCAGCGGCTATGGCTACACCTTC

clone size: once
D gene: NA
J gene: TRBJ1-2
V gene: TRBV3-1/TRBV3-2
CDR3 protein: CASSQGTGYGYTF
CDR3 DNA: TGTGCCAGCAGCCAAGGAACAGGATATGGCTACACCTTC

clone size: NA
D gene: NA
J gene: TRBJ1-2
V gene: TRBV23-1
CDR3 protein: CASSQSLRTRHFEYGYTF
CDR3 DNA: TGCGCCAGCAGTCAATCATTACGGACCAGGCATTTCGAGTATGGCTACACCTTC

clone size: once
D gene: NA
J gene: TRBJ2-3
V gene: TRBV7-3
CDR3 protein: CASSIDSSTSTDTQYF
CDR3 DNA: TGTGCCAGCAGCATCGACTCGTCCACTAGCACAGATACGCAGTATTTT

clone size: NA
D gene: NA
J gene: TRBJ1-1
V gene: TRBV12-3/TRBV12-4
CDR3 protein: CASSGVHTEAFF
CDR3 DNA: TGTGCCAGCAGTGGAGTTCATACTGAAGCTTTCTTT

clone size: NA
D gene: NA
J gene: TRBJ2-2
V gene: TRBV9
CDR3 protein: CASSPSERSNTGELFF
CDR3 DNA: TGTGCCAGCAGCCCCTCTGAGCGGTCGAACACCGGGGAGCTGTTTTTT